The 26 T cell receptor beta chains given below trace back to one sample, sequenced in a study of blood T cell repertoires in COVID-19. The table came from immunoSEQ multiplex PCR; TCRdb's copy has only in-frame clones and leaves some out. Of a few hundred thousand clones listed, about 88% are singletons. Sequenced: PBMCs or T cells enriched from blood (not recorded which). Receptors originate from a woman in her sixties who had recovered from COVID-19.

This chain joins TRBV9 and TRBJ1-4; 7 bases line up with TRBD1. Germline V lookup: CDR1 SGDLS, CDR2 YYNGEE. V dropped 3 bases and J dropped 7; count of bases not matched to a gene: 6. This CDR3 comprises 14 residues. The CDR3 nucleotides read TGTGCCAGCAGCGCGGGGCCAGGGGGTGAAAAACTGTTTTTT. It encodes CASSAGPGGEKLFF.

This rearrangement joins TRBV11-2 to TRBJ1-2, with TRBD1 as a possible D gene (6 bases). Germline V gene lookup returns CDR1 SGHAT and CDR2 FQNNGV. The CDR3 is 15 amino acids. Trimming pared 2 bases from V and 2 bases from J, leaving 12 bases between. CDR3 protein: CASSLSSGQNYGYTF. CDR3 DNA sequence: TGTGCCAGCAGCTTAAGCTCTGGACAGAACTATGGCTACACCTTC.

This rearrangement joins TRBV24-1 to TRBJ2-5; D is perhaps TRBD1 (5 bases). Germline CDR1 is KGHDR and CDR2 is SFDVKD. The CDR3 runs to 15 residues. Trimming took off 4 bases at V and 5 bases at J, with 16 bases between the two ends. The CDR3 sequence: CATSDPSGSGETQYF. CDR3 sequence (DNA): TGTGCCACCAGTGACCCTTCAGGGTCGGGCGAGACCCAGTACTTC.

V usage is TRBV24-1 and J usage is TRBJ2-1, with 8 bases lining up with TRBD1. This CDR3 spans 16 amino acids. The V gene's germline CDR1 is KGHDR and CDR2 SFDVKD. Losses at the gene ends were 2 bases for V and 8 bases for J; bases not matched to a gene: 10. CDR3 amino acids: CATSDSGTGWGDEQFF. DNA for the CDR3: TGTGCCACCAGTGATTCAGGGACAGGCTGGGGGGATGAGCAGTTCTTC.

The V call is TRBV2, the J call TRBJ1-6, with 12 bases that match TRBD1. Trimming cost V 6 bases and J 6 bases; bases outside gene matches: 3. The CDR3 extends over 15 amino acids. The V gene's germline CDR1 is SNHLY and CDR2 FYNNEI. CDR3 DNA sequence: TGTGCCAGCAGGCGGGACAGGGGGCTTAATTCACCCCTCCACTTT. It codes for CASRRDRGLNSPLHF. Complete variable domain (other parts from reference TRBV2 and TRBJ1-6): EPEVTQTPSHQVTQMGQEVILRCVPISNHLYFYWYRQILGQKVEFLVSFYNNEISEKSEIFDDQFSVERPDGSNFTLKIRSTKLEDSAMYFCASRRDRGLNSPLHFGNGTRLTVT.

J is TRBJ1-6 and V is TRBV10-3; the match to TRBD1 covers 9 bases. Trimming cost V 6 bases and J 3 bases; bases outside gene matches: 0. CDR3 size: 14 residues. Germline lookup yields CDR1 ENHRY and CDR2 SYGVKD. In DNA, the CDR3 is TGTGCCATCAGGACAGGGGGCTATAATTCACCCCTCCACTTT. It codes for CAIRTGGYNSPLHF.

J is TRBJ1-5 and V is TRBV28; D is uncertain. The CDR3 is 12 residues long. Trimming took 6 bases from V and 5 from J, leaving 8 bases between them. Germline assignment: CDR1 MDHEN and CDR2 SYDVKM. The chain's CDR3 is CASRSGDQPQHF. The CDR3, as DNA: TGTGCCAGCAGGTCCGGGGATCAGCCCCAGCATTTT.

The CDR3 loop reads CASSLQGRDTQYF. CDR3 nucleotide sequence: TGTGCCAGCAGCCTACAGGGGAGGGATACGCAGTATTTT. The chain combines TRBV12-3 or TRBV12-4 with TRBJ2-3; D may be TRBD1 (7 bases). This CDR3 is 13 amino acids long. Trimming took 6 bases from V and 6 from J, leaving 13 bases between them.

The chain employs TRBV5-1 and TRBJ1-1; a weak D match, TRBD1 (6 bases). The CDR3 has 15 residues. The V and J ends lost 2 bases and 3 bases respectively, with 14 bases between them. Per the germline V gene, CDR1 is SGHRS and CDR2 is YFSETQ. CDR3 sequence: CASSFNRAGDTEAFF. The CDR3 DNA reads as TGCGCCAGCAGCTTCAACAGGGCCGGCGACACTGAAGCTTTCTTT.

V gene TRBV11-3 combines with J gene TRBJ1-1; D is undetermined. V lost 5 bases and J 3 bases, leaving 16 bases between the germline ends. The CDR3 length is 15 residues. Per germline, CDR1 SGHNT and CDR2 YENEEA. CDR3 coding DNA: TGTGCCAGCAGCCCCCGCGGGTCGGGGTACACTGAAGCTTTCTTT. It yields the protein CASSPRGSGYTEAFF.

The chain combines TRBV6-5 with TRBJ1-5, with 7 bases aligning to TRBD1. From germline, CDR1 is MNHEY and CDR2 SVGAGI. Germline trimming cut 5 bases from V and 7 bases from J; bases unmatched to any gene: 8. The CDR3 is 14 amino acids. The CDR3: CASSTGTAGQPQHF. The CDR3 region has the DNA TGTGCCAGCAGTACCGGGACAGCAGGCCAGCCCCAGCATTTT.

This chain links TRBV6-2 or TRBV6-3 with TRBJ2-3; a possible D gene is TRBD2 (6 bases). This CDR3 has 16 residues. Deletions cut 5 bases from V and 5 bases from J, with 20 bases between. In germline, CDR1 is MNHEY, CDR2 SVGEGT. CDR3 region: CASSPASTGGRDTQYF. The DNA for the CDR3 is TGTGCCAGCAGTCCCGCGTCTACCGGGGGAAGAGATACGCAGTATTTT.

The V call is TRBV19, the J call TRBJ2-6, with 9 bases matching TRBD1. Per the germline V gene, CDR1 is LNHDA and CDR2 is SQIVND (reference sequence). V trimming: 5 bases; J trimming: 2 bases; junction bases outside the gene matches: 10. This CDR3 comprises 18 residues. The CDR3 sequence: CASSPEGQGTTGANVLTF. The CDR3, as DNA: TGTGCCAGTAGTCCCGAGGGACAGGGTACAACTGGGGCCAACGTCCTGACTTTC. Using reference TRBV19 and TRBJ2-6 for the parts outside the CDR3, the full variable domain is DGGITQSPKYLFRKEGQNVTLSCEQNLNHDAMYWYRQDPGQGLRLIYYSQIVNDFQKGDIAEGYSVSREKKESFPLTVTSAQKNPTAFYLCASSPEGQGTTGANVLTFGAGSRLTVL.

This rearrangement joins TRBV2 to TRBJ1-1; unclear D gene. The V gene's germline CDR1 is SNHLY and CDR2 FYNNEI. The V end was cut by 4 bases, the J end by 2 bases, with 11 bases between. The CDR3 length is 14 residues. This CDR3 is CASSVKPGNTEAFF. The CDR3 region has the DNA TGTGCCAGCAGTGTAAAACCGGGAAACACTGAAGCTTTCTTT.

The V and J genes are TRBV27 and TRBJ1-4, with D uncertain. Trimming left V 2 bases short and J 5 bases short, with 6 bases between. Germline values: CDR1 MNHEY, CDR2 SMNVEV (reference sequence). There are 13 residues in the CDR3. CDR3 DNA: TGTGCCAGCAGTTTACGTGTGAATGAAAAACTGTTTTTT. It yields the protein CASSLRVNEKLFF.

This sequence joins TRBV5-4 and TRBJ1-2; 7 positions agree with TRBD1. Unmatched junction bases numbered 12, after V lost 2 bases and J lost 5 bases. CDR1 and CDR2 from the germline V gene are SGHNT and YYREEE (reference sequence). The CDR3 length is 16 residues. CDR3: CASSFRALQGVYGYTF. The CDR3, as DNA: TGTGCCAGCAGCTTTAGGGCCCTCCAGGGGGTTTATGGCTACACCTTC. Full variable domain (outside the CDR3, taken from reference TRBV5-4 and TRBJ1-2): ETGVTQSPTHLIKTRGQQVTLRCSSQSGHNTVSWYQQALGQGPQFIFQYYREEENGRGNFPPRFSGLQFPNYSSELNVNALELDDSALYLCASSFRALQGVYGYTFGSGTRLTVV.

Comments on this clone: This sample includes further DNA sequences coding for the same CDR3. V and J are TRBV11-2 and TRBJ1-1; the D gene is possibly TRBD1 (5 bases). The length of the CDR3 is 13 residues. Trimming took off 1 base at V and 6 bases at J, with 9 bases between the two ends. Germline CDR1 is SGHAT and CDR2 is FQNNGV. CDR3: CASSLVGGAEAFF. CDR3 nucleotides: TGTGCCAGCAGCTTAGTGGGGGGGGCTGAAGCTTTCTTT.

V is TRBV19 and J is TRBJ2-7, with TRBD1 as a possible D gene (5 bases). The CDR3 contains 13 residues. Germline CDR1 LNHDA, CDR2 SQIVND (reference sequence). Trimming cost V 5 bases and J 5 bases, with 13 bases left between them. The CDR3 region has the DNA TGTGCCAGTAGTTTCCAGGGTGCGAACGAGCAGTACTTC. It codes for CASSFQGANEQYF.

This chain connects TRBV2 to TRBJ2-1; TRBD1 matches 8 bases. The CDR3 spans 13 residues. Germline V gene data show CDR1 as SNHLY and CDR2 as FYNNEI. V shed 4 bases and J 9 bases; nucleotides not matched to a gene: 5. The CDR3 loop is CASSGQGQGEQFF. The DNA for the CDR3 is TGTGCCAGCAGTGGACAGGGGCAGGGTGAGCAGTTCTTC.

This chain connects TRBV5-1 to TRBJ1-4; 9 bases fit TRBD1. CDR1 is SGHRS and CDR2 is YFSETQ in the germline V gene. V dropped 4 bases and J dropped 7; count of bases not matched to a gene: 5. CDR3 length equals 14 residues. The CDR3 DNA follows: TGCGCCAGCAGCCAGGGGACAGGGCGTGAAAAACTGTTTTTT. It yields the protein CASSQGTGREKLFF.

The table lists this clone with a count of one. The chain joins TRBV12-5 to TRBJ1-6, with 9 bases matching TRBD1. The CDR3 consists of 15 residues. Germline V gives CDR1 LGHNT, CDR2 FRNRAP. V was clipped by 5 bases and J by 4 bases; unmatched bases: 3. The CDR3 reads CASGRGQGYNSPLHF. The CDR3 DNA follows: TGTGCTAGTGGTCGAGGACAGGGGTATAATTCACCCCTCCACTTT.

CDR3 nucleotide sequence: TGTGCCAGCAGCCGGGGGGGGGTGACCTACGAGCAGTACTTC. Translating it yields CASSRGGVTYEQYF. J is TRBJ2-7 and V is TRBV5-8, with 8 bases that match TRBD2. This CDR3 is 14 amino acids long. J was trimmed by 2 bases and V by 4 bases; bases with no gene match: 5. CDR1 SGHTS and CDR2 YDEGEE come from the germline V gene.

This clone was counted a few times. This CDR3 reads CASSTTRTGTLGQPQHF. The CDR3 bases are TGTGCCAGCAGCACGACACGGACAGGGACTCTAGGCCAGCCCCAGCATTTT. The J gene is TRBJ1-5, the V gene TRBV5-6, with 8 bases lining up with TRBD1. The CDR3 is 17 residues long. V lost 4 bases and J lost 7; bases outside the gene matches: 16. Germline V gene data show CDR1 as SGHDT and CDR2 as YYEEEE.

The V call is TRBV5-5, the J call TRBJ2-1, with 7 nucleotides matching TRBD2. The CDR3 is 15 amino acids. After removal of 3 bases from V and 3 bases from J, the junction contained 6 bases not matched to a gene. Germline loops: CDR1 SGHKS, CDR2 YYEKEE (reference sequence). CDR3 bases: TGTGCCAGCAGCTGGGAGGGAGGTTTCTACAATGAGCAGTTCTTC. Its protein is CASSWEGGFYNEQFF.

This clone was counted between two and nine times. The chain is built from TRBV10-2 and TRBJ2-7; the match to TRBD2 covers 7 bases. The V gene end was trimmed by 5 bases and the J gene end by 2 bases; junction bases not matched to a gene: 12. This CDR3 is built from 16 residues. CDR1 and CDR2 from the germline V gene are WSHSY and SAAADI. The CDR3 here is CASSRSSSGGTYEQYF. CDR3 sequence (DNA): TGCGCCAGCAGTCGTAGCTCTAGCGGCGGTACCTACGAGCAGTACTTC.

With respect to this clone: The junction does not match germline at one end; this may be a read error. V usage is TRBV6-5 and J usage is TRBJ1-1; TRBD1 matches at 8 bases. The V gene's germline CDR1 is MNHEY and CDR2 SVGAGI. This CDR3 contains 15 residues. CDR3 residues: CASSNSGGRSTEAFF. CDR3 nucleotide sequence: TGTGCCAGCAGTAACTCAGGGGGCCGGAGCACTGAAGCTTTCTTT.